A selection of T cell receptor beta chains follows, all from one sample in a study of Ad26.COV2.S vaccination and SARS-CoV-2 variants. Here immunoSEQ multiplex PCR was the method, and the copy in TCRdb shows in-frame clones only, minus some. The data hold under 550,000 clones, with 80% to 95% observed a single time. The sequences come from peripheral blood, collected in a trial of Ad26.COV2.S vaccine versus placebo. The source is a person between 18 and 65 years old who received the Ad26.COV2.S COVID-19 vaccine or a placebo. CDR3s include the opening cysteine and the closing phenylalanine or tryptophan. Each record gives: J gene, V gene, D gene, clone size, CDR3 protein. D genes are given only for firm matches. Clone size is given for some rows only: seen once, a few or many times, or a class if the clone is expanded.

>TRBJ2-2|TRBV10-3|TRBD1|NA
CAIRQPGQGNTGELFF
>TRBJ1-1|TRBV7-9|NA|few
CASSPTTNTEAFF
>TRBJ1-5|TRBV15|NA|NA
CATSRPGQNQPQHF
>TRBJ2-7|TRBV7-2|NA|NA
CASSLRWERSYEQYF
>TRBJ1-3|TRBV2|NA|NA
CASSGILSGNTIYF
>TRBJ2-3|TRBV9|NA|NA
CASSVGQGGSWDTQYF
>TRBJ2-7|TRBV28|NA|NA
CASSLKDYQTYEQYF
>TRBJ1-6|TRBV18|NA|few
CASSRELNSPLHF
>TRBJ2-2|TRBV6-2/TRBV6-3|NA|NA
CASSYPKRRFTGELFF
>TRBJ2-2|TRBV15|TRBD2|NA
CATSRVGGRAGELFF
>TRBJ2-3|TRBV5-4|TRBD2|NA
CASRRELAGGRADTQYF
>TRBJ2-3|TRBV28|TRBD2|once
CASRRTSGIADTQYF
>TRBJ1-1|TRBV18|NA|NA
CASSPPAANTEAFF
>TRBJ2-5|TRBV30|NA|once
CAGNGDPHQETQYF
>TRBJ1-5|TRBV10-3|NA|NA
CAISDPGGQPQHF
>TRBJ2-7|TRBV25-1|NA|NA
CASSSPRSNEQYF
>TRBJ1-2|TRBV20-1|NA|NA
CSASTGFYGYTF
>TRBJ1-4|TRBV5-6|TRBD1|NA
CASSDAGGTGNEKLFF
>TRBJ2-6|TRBV14|NA|once
CASSHGIRGADGANVLTF
>TRBJ2-7|TRBV7-2|NA|NA
CASSLGGWDPYEQYF